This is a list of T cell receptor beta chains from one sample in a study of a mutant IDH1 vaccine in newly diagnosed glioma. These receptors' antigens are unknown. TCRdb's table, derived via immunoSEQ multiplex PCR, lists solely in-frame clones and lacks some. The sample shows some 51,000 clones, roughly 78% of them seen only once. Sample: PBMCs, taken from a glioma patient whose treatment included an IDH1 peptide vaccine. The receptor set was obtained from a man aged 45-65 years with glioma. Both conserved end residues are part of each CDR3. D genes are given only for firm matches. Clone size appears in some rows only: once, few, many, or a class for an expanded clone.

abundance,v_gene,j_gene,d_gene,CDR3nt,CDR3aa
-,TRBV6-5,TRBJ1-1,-,TGTGCCAGCAGATACAGGGAAGACACTGAAGCTTTCTTT,CASRYREDTEAFF
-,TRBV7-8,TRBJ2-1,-,TGTGCCAGCAGCTCGGACGGATCCTACAATGAGCAGTTCTTC,CASSSDGSYNEQFF
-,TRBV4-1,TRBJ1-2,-,TGCGCCAGCAGCCAAGCGTCCAAAAGTAACTATGGCTACACCTTC,CASSQASKSNYGYTF
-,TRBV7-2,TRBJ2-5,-,TGTGCCAGCAGCTCCCAGATTCAGGAGACCCAGTACTTC,CASSSQIQETQYF
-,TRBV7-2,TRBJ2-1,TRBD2,TGTGCCAGCAGCGTTAGCGGGGGGCTTGGCAATGAGCAGTTCTTC,CASSVSGGLGNEQFF
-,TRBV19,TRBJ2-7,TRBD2,TGTGCCAGTAGTATAACGGGAGGGTCCCACGAGCAGCACTTC,CASSITGGSHEQHF
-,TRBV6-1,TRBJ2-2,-,TGTGCCAGCACGGGGCGGGGTCAGGGAGCCGGGGAGCTGTTTTTT,CASTGRGQGAGELFF
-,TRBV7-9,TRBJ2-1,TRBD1,TGTGCCAGCAGCCGAGCGGGACAGGGACTTGAGCAGTTCTTC,CASSRAGQGLEQFF
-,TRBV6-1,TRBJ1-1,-,TGTGCCAGTCCGTCGGGGATGAACACTGAAGCTTTCTTT,CASPSGMNTEAFF
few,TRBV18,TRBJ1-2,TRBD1,TGTGCCAGCTCACCACCAGGACAGGGTGGCTATGGCTACACCTTC,CASSPPGQGGYGYTF
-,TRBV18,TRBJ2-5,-,TGTGCCAGCTCACCGGGTCAGCGGGAGACCCAGTACTTC,CASSPGQRETQYF
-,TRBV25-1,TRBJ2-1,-,TGTGCCAGCAGTCCCGGACTCCATCCGAGCAATGAGCAGTTCTTC,CASSPGLHPSNEQFF